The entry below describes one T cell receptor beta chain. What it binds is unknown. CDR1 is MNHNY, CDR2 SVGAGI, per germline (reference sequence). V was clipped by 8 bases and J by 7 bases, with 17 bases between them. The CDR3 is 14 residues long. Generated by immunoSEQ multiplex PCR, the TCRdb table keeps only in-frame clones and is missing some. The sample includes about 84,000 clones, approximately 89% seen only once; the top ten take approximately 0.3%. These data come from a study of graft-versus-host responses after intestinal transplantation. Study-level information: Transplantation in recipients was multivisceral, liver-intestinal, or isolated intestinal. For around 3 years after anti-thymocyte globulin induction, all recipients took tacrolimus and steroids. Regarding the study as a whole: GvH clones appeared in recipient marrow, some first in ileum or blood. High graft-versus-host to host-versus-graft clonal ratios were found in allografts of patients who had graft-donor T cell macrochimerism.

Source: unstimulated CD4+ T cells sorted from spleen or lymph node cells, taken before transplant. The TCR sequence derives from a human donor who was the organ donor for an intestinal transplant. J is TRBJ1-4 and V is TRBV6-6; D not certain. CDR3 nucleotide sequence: TGTGCCAGCGAAATAGGAGGTGCCGGTGAAAAACTGTTTTTT. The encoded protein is CASEIGGAGEKLFF.